These 30 T cell receptor beta chains came from one sample sequenced in a study of blood T cell repertoires in COVID-19. TCRdb's table, derived via immunoSEQ multiplex PCR, lists solely in-frame clones and lacks some. The table shows approximately 58,000 clones, with 80% to 95% occurring only once. The sequencing sample was made of peripheral blood. The receptor set was obtained from a woman older than 75 with active COVID-19.

J is TRBJ2-7 and V is TRBV5-6; D ambiguous. Trimming pared 0 bases from V and 7 bases from J, leaving 5 bases between. The CDR3 is 11 residues long. Germline loops: CDR1 SGHDT, CDR2 YYEEEE. The CDR3 loop is CASSLVSEQYV. CDR3 coding DNA: TGTGCCAGCAGCTTGGTGTCGGAGCAGTACGTC.

The chain recombines TRBV2 with TRBJ1-1; D is ambiguous. The CDR3 runs 16 residues. CDR1 and CDR2 (germline): SNHLY, FYNNEI. V was pared by 0 bases and J by 4 bases, with 15 bases between. This chain's CDR3 is CASSEALAETITEAFF. CDR3 DNA sequence: TGTGCCAGCAGTGAAGCATTGGCAGAAACTATCACTGAAGCTTTCTTT.

This clone was seen only a few times. CDR3 sequence: CASSTLDNEQFF. Here the CDR3 DNA reads TGTGCCAGCAGCACCTTAGACAATGAGCAGTTCTTC. The chain employs TRBV7-8 and TRBJ2-1; D remains unclear. CDR1 is SGHVS, CDR2 FQNEAQ, per germline. CDR3 length: 12 amino acids. Trimming removed 5 bases from V and 5 bases from J, with 7 bases in between.

This chain uses TRBV6-5 with TRBJ1-2; D remains unclear. The CDR3 extends over 14 amino acids. CDR1 and CDR2 (germline): MNHEY, SVGAGI. Trimming took off 6 bases at V and 7 bases at J, with 18 bases between the two ends. CDR3 residues: CASRKEGGNGGYTF. For the CDR3, the DNA is TGTGCCAGCAGGAAAGAAGGCGGAAACGGTGGCTACACCTTC.

The rearrangement uses TRBV6-6 and TRBJ2-2; D call uncertain. Trimming cost V 7 bases and J 3 bases, with 9 bases left between them. Per germline, CDR1 MNHNY and CDR2 SVGAGI (reference sequence). The CDR3 contains 13 residues. For the CDR3, the DNA is TGTGCCAGCAATCACAGAGACACCGGGGAGCTGTTTTTT. Translation: CASNHRDTGELFF.

The count of this clone is one. This chain connects TRBV7-6 to TRBJ2-3; 9 bases are shared with TRBD1. CDR3 length equals 16 residues. J was trimmed by 1 base and V by 2 bases; bases with no gene match: 4. Germline V lookup: CDR1 SGHVS, CDR2 FNYEAQ. DNA for the CDR3: TGTGCCAGCAGCTTATGGGGACAGGGCGGCACAGATACGCAGTATTTT. It is translated as CASSLWGQGGTDTQYF.

The chain joins TRBV7-2 to TRBJ1-5, with D perhaps matching TRBD1 (6 bases). Germline V gene data show CDR1 as SGHTA and CDR2 as FQGNSA. The CDR3 consists of 14 residues. Trimming cost V 5 bases and J 5 bases, with 13 bases left between them. The CDR3 is CASSPLTGDQPQHF. In DNA, the CDR3 is TGTGCCAGCAGCCCCTTGACAGGCGATCAGCCCCAGCATTTT.

The chain is built from TRBV5-6 and TRBJ2-4; a weak D match, TRBD2 (5 bases). CDR3 length: 15 amino acids. Deletions cut 2 bases from V and 0 bases from J, with 9 bases between. Germline V gene sequence: CDR1 SGHDT, CDR2 YYEEEE. The chain's CDR3 is CASSFWELAKNIQYF. The CDR3 DNA reads TGTGCCAGCAGCTTTTGGGAGTTAGCCAAAAACATTCAGTACTTC. Variable domain in full (rest from reference TRBV5-6 and TRBJ2-4): DAGVTQSPTHLIKTRGQQVTLRCSPKSGHDTVSWYQQALGQGPQFIFQYYEEEERQRGNFPDRFSGHQFPNYSSELNVNALLLGDSALYLCASSFWELAKNIQYFGAGTRLSVL.

The rearrangement links TRBV9 to TRBJ2-5; D gene uncertain. CDR1 SGDLS and CDR2 YYNGEE come from the germline V gene. Trimming cost V 3 bases and J 5 bases, with 11 bases left between them. This CDR3 region has 13 residues. The CDR3 spells CASSGGVEETQYF. The CDR3, as DNA: TGTGCCAGCAGCGGCGGAGTCGAGGAGACCCAGTACTTC.

The J gene is TRBJ1-2, the V gene TRBV2; D not resolved. The CDR3 consists of 11 residues. Trimming shortened V by 4 bases and J by 9 bases, and 9 bases separated the two germline ends. CDR1 SNHLY and CDR2 FYNNEI come from the germline V gene. CDR3 protein: CASSAAVSYTF. CDR3 nucleotide sequence: TGTGCCAGCAGTGCCGCAGTCAGCTACACCTTC.

The chain couples TRBV3-1 (or the pseudogene TRBV3-2) to TRBJ2-7; TRBD2 matches at 11 bases. This CDR3 is built from 18 residues. V trimming: 6 bases; J trimming: 4 bases; junction bases outside the gene matches: 17. Looked up from germline, CDR1 is LGHDT and CDR2 is YNNKEL (reference sequence). In DNA form, the CDR3 reads TGTGCCAGCAGTCGCATTCTAGCGGGAGGCACCAAGTGGTACGAGCAGTACTTC. Translated: CASSRILAGGTKWYEQYF.

The chain carries TRBV9 and TRBJ2-1; 7 nucleotides line up with TRBD2. V gave up 0 bases and J gave up 4 bases; unmatched junction bases: 7. The CDR3 spans 16 residues. Germline-derived CDR1 and CDR2 are SGDLS and YYNGEE. The DNA of the CDR3 is TGTGCCAGCAGCGTAGAGCCTAGCGGAGCGTACAATGAGCAGTTCTTC. It codes for CASSVEPSGAYNEQFF.

The rearrangement uses TRBV15 and TRBJ1-5; possibly TRBD1 for D (5 bases). The V end lost 4 bases, the J end lost 3 bases, and 19 bases lay between the germline ends. This CDR3 has 17 amino acids. Germline CDR1 LNHNV, CDR2 YYDKDF (reference sequence). The CDR3 spells CATSIGPSRVANQPQHF. The CDR3 DNA sequence: TGTGCCACCAGCATCGGCCCGAGCAGGGTTGCCAATCAGCCCCAGCATTTT.

This chain joins TRBV5-6 and TRBJ1-5; D is undetermined. V lost 7 bases and J lost 5, with 10 bases in between. The CDR3 sequence is 12 residues long. Germline CDR1 is SGHDT and CDR2 is YYEEEE. The CDR3 DNA follows: TGTGCCAGCTCGAGGGAGGATCAGCCCCAGCATTTT. Its protein product is CASSREDQPQHF.

CDR3: CATSLSSSSYNEQFF. The DNA for the CDR3 is TGCGCCACCTCACTGAGCTCAAGCTCCTACAATGAGCAGTTCTTC. The chain employs TRBV10-1 and TRBJ2-1; D is unresolved. The CDR3 is 15 amino acids. V was clipped by 10 bases and J by 0 bases, with 16 bases between them. Germline assignment: CDR1 WNHNN and CDR2 SYGVQD (reference sequence).

The chain links TRBV7-9 to TRBJ2-5, with D unresolved. The germline gives CDR1 SEHNR, CDR2 FQNEAQ (reference sequence). V lost 2 bases and J 5 bases, leaving 9 bases between the germline ends. The CDR3 is 13 residues long. CDR3 in DNA: TGTGCCAGCAGCTTACAGTACAGTGAGACCCAGTACTTC. Translated: CASSLQYSETQYF.

This rearrangement joins TRBV7-2 to TRBJ2-3; TRBD2 agrees at 16 bases. Germline V gives CDR1 SGHTA, CDR2 FQGNSA. The CDR3 covers 19 residues. V lost 3 bases and J lost 2; bases outside the gene matches: 8. The CDR3 bases are TGTGCCAGCAGCTTGGTGCTGGGACTAGCGGGAGGGTACACAGATACGCAGTATTTT. This translates into CASSLVLGLAGGYTDTQYF.

V usage is TRBV3-1 (or the pseudogene TRBV3-2) and J usage is TRBJ1-3; D unclear. The CDR3 runs to 16 residues. CDR1 LGHDT and CDR2 YNNKEL come from the germline V gene (reference sequence). Trimming took off 3 bases at V and 0 bases at J, with 12 bases between the two ends. The CDR3 sequence: CASSHPARNSGNTIYF. The CDR3 DNA reads as TGTGCCAGCAGCCATCCCGCGAGAAACTCTGGAAACACCATATATTTT.

The V and J genes are TRBV5-6 and TRBJ2-3; 11 bases match TRBD2. Germline CDR1 reads SGHDT; CDR2 reads YYEEEE. The CDR3 has 15 amino acids. The J segment lost 2 bases and the V segment lost 3 bases, leaving 2 bases of the junction unmatched. In DNA, the CDR3 is TGTGCCAGCAGCTGGGGACTAGCGGACACAGATACGCAGTATTTT. Protein sequence: CASSWGLADTDTQYF.

The chain links TRBV18 to TRBJ1-3; unclear D gene. The CDR3 has 15 residues. Per the germline V gene, CDR1 is KGHSH and CDR2 is LQKENI. The V end was cut by 6 bases, the J end by 0 bases, with 12 bases between. The CDR3 DNA sequence: TGTGCCAGCTCTCGACGGGAGCACTCTGGAAACACCATATATTTT. Translating gives CASSRREHSGNTIYF.

This chain links TRBV12-5 with TRBJ1-1, with D maybe TRBD1 (6 bases). Germline-derived CDR1 and CDR2 are LGHNT and FRNRAP. This CDR3 spans 17 amino acids. V lost 1 base to trimming and J lost 2 bases, with 17 bases between them. The DNA of the CDR3 is TGTGCTAGTGGTTTGGGCGGGGGCCGTCCGGATAACACTGAAGCTTTCTTT. Its translation is CASGLGGGRPDNTEAFF.

This clone was detected only once. This chain connects TRBV3-1 (or the pseudogene TRBV3-2) to TRBJ2-5, with 7 bases lining up with TRBD2. This CDR3 has 16 amino acids. Germline V gene data show CDR1 as LGHDT and CDR2 as YNNKEL (reference sequence). V shed 1 base and J 4 bases; nucleotides not matched to a gene: 9. Written as DNA, the CDR3 is TGTGCCAGCAGCCAAGGGCGCGGGGGAAGCGTAGAGACCCAGTACTTC. Its translation is CASSQGRGGSVETQYF.

The rearrangement links TRBV30 to TRBJ1-3; D possibly corresponds to TRBD1 (5 bases). The length of the CDR3 is 12 residues. V shed 5 bases and J shed 0 bases, with 5 bases lying between them. Germline lookup yields CDR1 GTSNPN and CDR2 SVGIG (reference sequence). This CDR3 reads CAWDSSGNTIYF. The CDR3 DNA follows: TGTGCCTGGGACAGCTCTGGAAACACCATATATTTT.

The V call is TRBV5-1, the J call TRBJ2-2, with TRBD1 matching 11 bases. The CDR3 loop spans 17 amino acids. V lost 3 bases and J lost 4; bases outside the gene matches: 8. Looked up from germline, CDR1 is SGHRS and CDR2 is YFSETQ. The CDR3 bases are TGCGCCAGCAGCTGGTACCGGGACAGGGGGGGCACCGGGGAGCTGTTTTTT. Translating it yields CASSWYRDRGGTGELFF.

This chain joins TRBV10-3 and TRBJ2-3; perhaps TRBD2 as D (5 bases). This CDR3 has 11 amino acids. V was clipped by 4 bases and J by 11 bases, with 10 bases between them. CDR1 is ENHRY and CDR2 is SYGVKD in the germline V gene. CDR3 sequence reads: CAISVDREQYF. In DNA, the CDR3 is TGTGCCATCAGTGTAGACCGGGAGCAGTATTTT.

This chain uses TRBV10-3 with TRBJ2-3, with a tentative D call TRBD2 (5 bases). Trimming pared 1 base from V and 4 bases from J, leaving 9 bases between. Germline loops: CDR1 ENHRY, CDR2 SYGVKD. The CDR3 loop spans 14 amino acids. The CDR3 bases are TGTGCCATCAGTGAGTATCAGGAGGCAGATACGCAGTATTTT. Translation gives CAISEYQEADTQYF.

V usage is TRBV18 and J usage is TRBJ2-3, with a tentative D call TRBD2 (5 bases). The CDR3 runs to 15 residues. The V end lost 2 bases, the J end lost 11 bases, and 20 bases lay between the germline ends. Germline-derived CDR1 and CDR2 are KGHSH and LQKENI. DNA of the CDR3: TGTGCCAGCTCACCAGGCCAGCGGTCCGGAAGACGGCAGTATTTT. This encodes CASSPGQRSGRRQYF.

This rearrangement joins TRBV7-9 to TRBJ1-6; a possible D gene is TRBD1 (6 bases). V was pared by 9 bases and J by 4 bases, with 16 bases between. CDR1 is SEHNR, CDR2 FQNEAQ, per germline (reference sequence). The CDR3 contains 15 residues. The CDR3 bases are TGTGCCAGTCACACCGGGACACAGTATAATTCACCCCTCCACTTT. Amino acid sequence: CASHTGTQYNSPLHF.

The V gene is TRBV10-1, the J gene TRBJ2-5; D remains ambiguous. The CDR3 contains 14 residues. Germline V gene sequence: CDR1 WNHNN, CDR2 SYGVQD (reference sequence). Trimming left V 0 bases short and J 4 bases short, with 9 bases between. This chain's CDR3 is CASSESTVRETQYF. The CDR3, as DNA: TGCGCCAGCAGTGAGTCAACGGTTCGAGAGACCCAGTACTTC.

The chain combines TRBV12-3 or TRBV12-4 with TRBJ2-3, with a weak D call TRBD2 (5 bases). The length of the CDR3 is 12 residues. With 3 bases removed from V and 6 bases from J, the gap between germline ends came to 7 bases. The CDR3 DNA reads TGTGCCAGCAGTTTGGGAGTCGATACGCAGTATTTT. This sequence encodes CASSLGVDTQYF.